The text below deals with one TCR beta chain. As yet, its antigen is unknown. In the source study's methods: Without quality scores, immunoSEQ junctional reads could not be filtered like full-length reads. Sequencing used immunoSEQ multiplex PCR; TCRdb keeps in-frame clones, though not all of them. The V and J calls and the clone size are those of that table, but D and trimming were determined from the DNA. The sample lists around 2.1 million clones, 85% to 95% occurring once. The data were obtained in a study of shared clonotypes between healthy human individuals. The study, taken as a whole, reports: Richness estimates generally favored naive over memory subsets.

V lost 5 bases and J 0 bases, leaving 11 bases between the germline ends. From germline, CDR1 is MNHEY and CDR2 SMNVEV (reference sequence). The CDR3 totals 15 residues. Selected positively for CCR7 and CD45RO-negative, naive CD8 cells excluded terminally differentiated effector memory CD45RA+ cells. The sequence came from a man aged 18 to 30 in good health. Some clones in this sample may be carry-over from other donors' samples. The material sequenced was naive CD8+ T cells from PBMCs. The chain carries TRBV27 and TRBJ2-1; a weak D match, TRBD2 (6 bases). The CDR3 here is CASSPPGSSYNEQFF. The CDR3 bases are TGTGCCAGCAGTCCGCCCGGGAGCTCCTACAATGAGCAGTTCTTC.